Reported below is one TCR beta chain. The data were obtained in a study of control samples from healthy donors and cancer patients. Trimming cost V 1 base and J 1 base, with 7 bases left between them. The germline V gene has CDR1 SGHTA and CDR2 FQGNSA. The CDR3 has 14 residues. Sequencing used immunoSEQ multiplex PCR; TCRdb keeps in-frame clones, though not all of them. The sample carries some 220,000 clones, just under 95% recorded once. This clonotype was sampled from a man in his forties or fifties in good health. Sequenced material: blood. The rearrangement links TRBV7-2 to TRBJ1-2, with D unclear. CDR3 protein: CASSLVQNNYGYTF. The DNA for the CDR3 is TGTGCCAGCAGCTTAGTACAGAATAACTATGGCTACACCTTC. The entire variable domain, with the rest obtained from reference TRBV7-2 and TRBJ1-2, is as follows: GAGVSQSPSNKVTEKGKDVELRCDPISGHTALYWYRQSLGQGLEFLIYFQGNSAPDKSGLPSDRFSAERTGGSVSTLTIQRTQQEDSAVYLCASSLVQNNYGYTFGSGTRLTVV.